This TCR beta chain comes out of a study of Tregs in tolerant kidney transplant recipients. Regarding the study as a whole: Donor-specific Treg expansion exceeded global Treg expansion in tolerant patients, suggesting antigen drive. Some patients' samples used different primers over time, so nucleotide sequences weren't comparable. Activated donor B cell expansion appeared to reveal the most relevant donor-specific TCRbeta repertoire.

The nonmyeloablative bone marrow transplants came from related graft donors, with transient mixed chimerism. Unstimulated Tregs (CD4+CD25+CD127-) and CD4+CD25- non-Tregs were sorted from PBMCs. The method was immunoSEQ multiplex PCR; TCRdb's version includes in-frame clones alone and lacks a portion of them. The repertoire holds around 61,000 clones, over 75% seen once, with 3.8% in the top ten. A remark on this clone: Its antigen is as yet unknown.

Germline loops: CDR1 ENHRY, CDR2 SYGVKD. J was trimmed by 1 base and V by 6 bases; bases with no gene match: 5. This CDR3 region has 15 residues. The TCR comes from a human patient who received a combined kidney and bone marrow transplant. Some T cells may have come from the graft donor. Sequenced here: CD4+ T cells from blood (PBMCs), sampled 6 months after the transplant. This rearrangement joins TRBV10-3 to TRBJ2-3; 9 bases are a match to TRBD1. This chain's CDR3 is CAISWDREGTDTQYF. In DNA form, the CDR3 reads TGTGCCATCAGCTGGGACAGGGAGGGCACAGATACGCAGTATTTT.